A selection of T cell receptor beta chains follows, all from one sample in a study of blood T cell repertoires in COVID-19. Libraries were prepared by immunoSEQ multiplex PCR; TCRdb keeps only in-frame clonotypes and omits some of them. Counted here are approximately 210,000 clones, approximately 81% occurring once; the ten biggest clones make up 3.5% to 4%. The sequenced material came from peripheral blood. These receptor sequences come from a woman at least 80 years old with acute or convalescent COVID-19. Each CDR3 is given with its conserved first and last residue.

j_gene: TRBJ1-4; v_gene: TRBV6-5; CDR3aa: CASSRDRGHEKLFF
j_gene: TRBJ1-2; v_gene: TRBV19; CDR3aa: CASSASPGQGYGYTF
j_gene: TRBJ1-2; v_gene: TRBV5-6; CDR3aa: CASSFRGQETIYGYTF
j_gene: TRBJ1-2; v_gene: TRBV3-1/TRBV3-2; CDR3aa: CASSLSRGAYYGYTF
j_gene: TRBJ2-5; v_gene: TRBV28; CDR3aa: CASSFMGATQETQYF
j_gene: TRBJ1-1; v_gene: TRBV6-6; CDR3aa: CASSYSEIHSGPF
j_gene: TRBJ2-3; v_gene: TRBV7-6; CDR3aa: CASSSRAGGTSTDTQYF
j_gene: TRBJ2-3; v_gene: TRBV9; CDR3aa: CASSASGGSTDTQYF
j_gene: TRBJ1-1; v_gene: TRBV11-2; CDR3aa: CASSPLFEYTEAFF
j_gene: TRBJ1-3; v_gene: TRBV3-1/TRBV3-2; CDR3aa: CASSQGSLAGNTIYF
j_gene: TRBJ1-4; v_gene: TRBV5-1; CDR3aa: CASSLQGQVSNEKLFF
j_gene: TRBJ1-5; v_gene: TRBV6-5; CDR3aa: CASSYGVRGYQPQHF
j_gene: TRBJ2-7; v_gene: TRBV11-2; CDR3aa: CASSLGTSGEVGEQYF
j_gene: TRBJ2-5; v_gene: TRBV6-1; CDR3aa: CASSDINRDKGRTQYF
j_gene: TRBJ2-5; v_gene: TRBV4-3; CDR3aa: CASSQALAETQYF
j_gene: TRBJ1-2; v_gene: TRBV3-1/TRBV3-2; CDR3aa: CASSPDRGYGYTF
j_gene: TRBJ2-1; v_gene: TRBV11-2; CDR3aa: CASSLGLAVYEQFF
j_gene: TRBJ1-1; v_gene: TRBV5-5; CDR3aa: CASSLWATGNTEAFF
j_gene: TRBJ1-1; v_gene: TRBV5-1; CDR3aa: CASSFQGLDTEAFF
j_gene: TRBJ1-1; v_gene: TRBV6-5; CDR3aa: CASRGQARGDTEAFF
j_gene: TRBJ1-1; v_gene: TRBV5-1; CDR3aa: CASRNTGYTEAFF
j_gene: TRBJ1-2; v_gene: TRBV7-2; CDR3aa: CASSVQGANYGYTF
j_gene: TRBJ1-1; v_gene: TRBV12-3/TRBV12-4; CDR3aa: CASSLTGNTEAFF
j_gene: TRBJ1-1; v_gene: TRBV7-8; CDR3aa: CASHMDRVDTEAFF
j_gene: TRBJ2-7; v_gene: TRBV27; CDR3aa: CASSLSRPMSGGSYEQYF
j_gene: TRBJ2-7; v_gene: TRBV4-2; CDR3aa: CASSQAMAGGYSYEQYF
j_gene: TRBJ1-1; v_gene: TRBV28; CDR3aa: CASSLSFTVRTMNTEAFF
j_gene: TRBJ1-5; v_gene: TRBV19; CDR3aa: CASTRGALSNQPQHF
j_gene: TRBJ1-1; v_gene: TRBV7-9; CDR3aa: CASSFGSARITNTEAFF